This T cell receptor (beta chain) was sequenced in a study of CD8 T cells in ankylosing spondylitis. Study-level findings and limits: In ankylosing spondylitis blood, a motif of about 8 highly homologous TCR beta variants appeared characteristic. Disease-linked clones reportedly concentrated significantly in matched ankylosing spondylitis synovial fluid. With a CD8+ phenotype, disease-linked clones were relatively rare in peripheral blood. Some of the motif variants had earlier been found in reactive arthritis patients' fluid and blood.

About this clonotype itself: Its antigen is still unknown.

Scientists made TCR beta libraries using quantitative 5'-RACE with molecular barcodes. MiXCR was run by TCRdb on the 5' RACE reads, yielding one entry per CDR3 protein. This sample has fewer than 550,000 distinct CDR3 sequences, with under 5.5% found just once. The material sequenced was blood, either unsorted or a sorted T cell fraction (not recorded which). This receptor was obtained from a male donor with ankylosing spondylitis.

The CDR3 nucleotides read TGTGCCAGCAGTTTATCCCCCCGGACAGGGGTGAACACTGAAGCTTTCTTT. This gives the protein CASSLSPRTGVNTEAFF. The genes are TRBV27 and TRBJ1-1; 9 bases line up with TRBD1. J was trimmed by 0 bases and V by 0 bases; bases with no gene match: 5. The CDR3 has 17 residues. In germline, CDR1 is MNHEY, CDR2 SMNVEV (reference sequence).